The sequence of this T cell receptor beta chain was determined in a study of response to subunit inactivated influenza vaccine. Broader study findings: Researchers suggested that each seasonal influenza vaccination recruits few new T cells.

For this clonotype: Its antigen remains unknown.

The V end was cut by 4 bases, the J end by 8 bases, with 18 bases between. CDR3 size: 14 residues. Germline loops: CDR1 SGHNT, CDR2 YYREEE (reference sequence). Each CDR3 protein gets one entry after TCRdb re-called the RT-PCR reads with MiXCR. The table shows more than 700,000 distinct CDR3 sequences, with approximately 21% occurring only once. The chain joins TRBV5-4 to TRBJ1-1; D possibly corresponds to TRBD1 (5 bases). The source of this sequence is a man aged 50-60 years who received an inactivated influenza vaccine. The sample in question was PBMCs from blood, obtained more than 4 days after vaccination. The DNA for the CDR3 is TGTGCCAGCAGCCTTAGCACGACAGTCCGAGAAGCTTTCTTT. It specifies CASSLSTTVREAFF.